Listed below are T cell receptor beta chains from one sample, sequenced in a study of vaccination and CD4 T cells after COVID-19. TCRdb processed the PCR reads anew with MiXCR; each CDR3 protein has one entry. The data contain about 16,000 distinct CDR3 sequences, around half of them singletons. No antigens are known for them. This material consisted of CD4+ T cells from blood, cultured in vitro, taken before SARS-CoV-2 vaccination. The receptors were gathered from a human donor who had recovered from COVID-19. CDR3s include the opening cysteine and the closing phenylalanine or tryptophan. The D gene is left open where the match is weak. Clone size appears in some rows only: once, few, many, or a class for an expanded clone.

TRBJ1-1 | TRBV6-2/TRBV6-3 | . | TRBD1 | CASSQGGQADTEAFF | TGTGCCAGCAGCCAAGGGGGACAGGCGGACACTGAAGCTTTCTTT
TRBJ2-3 | TRBV15 | . | . | CATSRDHGLLSTDTQYF | TGTGCCACCAGCAGAGATCATGGGCTTCTCTCCACAGATACGCAGTATTTT
TRBJ2-3 | TRBV6-1 | . | . | CASSRGTQTDTQYF | TGTGCCAGCAGCCGCGGGACACAAACAGATACGCAGTATTTT
TRBJ2-4 | TRBV4-1 | . | . | CASSLTAARTAGNIQYF | TGCGCCAGCAGCCTTACGGCGGCTAGAACTGCTGGAAACATTCAGTACTTC
TRBJ1-2 | TRBV12-3/TRBV12-4 | . | . | CASSLDTDYGYTF | TGTGCCAGCAGTTTAGACACCGACTATGGCTACACCTTC
TRBJ1-2 | TRBV5-1 | . | . | CASRDTGGGYGYTF | TGCGCCAGCAGGGATACCGGGGGCGGCTATGGCTACACCTTC
TRBJ2-3 | TRBV27 | . | TRBD2 | CASSQLAGVGPDTQYF | TGTGCCAGCAGTCAACTAGCGGGAGTAGGCCCAGATACGCAGTATTTT
TRBJ2-7 | TRBV6-2/TRBV6-3 | . | TRBD2 | CASSLSGRGREQYF | TGTGCCAGCAGTCTTAGCGGGAGGGGTCGCGAGCAGTACTTC
TRBJ1-6 | TRBV10-3 | few | . | CAISEGQNNSPLHF | TGTGCCATCAGTGAGGGGCAGAATAATTCACCCCTCCACTTT
TRBJ2-5 | TRBV5-1 | . | . | CASNLPNGGPELETQYF | TGCGCCAGCAACCTCCCTAACGGGGGGCCGGAGTTGGAGACCCAGTACTTC
TRBJ2-4 | TRBV6-1 | . | . | CASSEQGAKNIQYF | TGTGCCAGCAGTGAACAGGGGGCCAAAAACATTCAGTACTTC
TRBJ2-1 | TRBV24-1 | once | TRBD1 | CATSDPTTGLYNEQFF | TGTGCCACCAGTGACCCCACGACAGGGCTCTACAATGAGCAGTTCTTC
TRBJ2-7 | TRBV18 | . | . | CASSPINSGESYF | TGTGCCAGCTCACCAATTAATTCGGGAGAGTCGTACTTC
TRBJ2-7 | TRBV15 | . | . | CATSRGEGDVDEQYF | TGTGCCACCAGCAGAGGGGAGGGGGATGTGGACGAGCAGTACTTC
TRBJ2-3 | TRBV20-1 | once | TRBD2 | CSAAPSAGGTSTQYF | TGCAGTGCTGCCCCATCTGCGGGAGGTACTTCTACGCAGTATTTT
TRBJ1-6 | TRBV12-3/TRBV12-4 | . | . | CASRATGKGNSPLHF | TGTGCCAGCAGGGCCACAGGGAAAGGGAATTCACCCCTCCACTTT
TRBJ1-2 | TRBV20-1 | . | TRBD1 | CSARTGQSSYGYTF | TGCAGTGCTAGAACGGGACAGTCCTCCTATGGCTACACCTTC
TRBJ1-5 | TRBV2 | once | TRBD1 | CASSRQGARHQPQHF | TGTGCCAGCAGCCGACAGGGGGCTCGGCATCAGCCCCAGCATTTT
TRBJ2-2 | TRBV7-9 | . | . | CASSLLGANTGELFF | TGTGCCAGCAGCTTACTAGGGGCGAACACCGGGGAGCTGTTTTTT
TRBJ1-3 | TRBV7-8 | few | TRBD1 | CASSLRQGAAGNTIYF | TGTGCCAGCAGCTTACGACAGGGGGCCGCAGGAAACACCATATATTTT
TRBJ2-5 | TRBV12-3/TRBV12-4 | . | TRBD1 | CASSKQQGDQETQYF | TGTGCCAGCAGCAAACAGCAGGGGGACCAAGAGACCCAGTACTTC
TRBJ2-2 | TRBV20-1 | . | TRBD2 | CSAGGNPGLAGSGELFF | TGCAGTGCCGGGGGAAATCCGGGACTAGCGGGCTCCGGGGAGCTGTTTTTT
TRBJ1-2 | TRBV20-1 | few | . | CSATGTYYGYTF | TGCAGTGCTACCGGGACATACTATGGCTACACCTTC
TRBJ2-5 | TRBV20-1 | few | . | CSARVRRREETQYF | TGCAGTGCTAGAGTACGCCGGAGGGAAGAGACCCAGTACTTC
TRBJ2-7 | TRBV20-1 | . | . | CSGQQGLYEQYF | TGCAGTGGCCAACAGGGTCTCTACGAGCAGTACTTC
TRBJ1-2 | TRBV28 | . | . | CASSPRTRVDGYTF | TGTGCCAGCAGTCCACGGACAAGGGTCGATGGCTACACCTTC
TRBJ1-2 | TRBV7-8 | few | . | CASSFGTNYGYTF | TGTGCCAGCAGCTTCGGGACTAACTATGGCTACACCTTC
TRBJ2-5 | TRBV15 | few | . | CATSRDRSTQYF | TGTGCCACCAGCAGAGATCGTTCGACCCAGTACTTC
TRBJ1-1 | TRBV7-9 | few | . | CASSNRAQAFF | TGTGCCAGCAGCAACCGGGCTCAAGCTTTCTTT
TRBJ2-3 | TRBV6-2/TRBV6-3 | . | . | CASSGWWSTDTQYF | TGTGCCAGCAGCGGATGGTGGAGCACAGATACGCAGTATTTT
TRBJ2-5 | TRBV12-3/TRBV12-4 | . | TRBD2 | CASRSSAGWGETQYF | TGTGCCAGCAGATCCTCAGCGGGATGGGGGGAGACCCAGTACTTC
TRBJ2-7 | TRBV2 | . | . | CASSLDSSAYEQYF | TGTGCCAGCAGTCTAGACTCTTCGGCCTACGAGCAGTACTTC
TRBJ1-1 | TRBV4-1 | . | TRBD1 | CASSPSRDRRPEAFF | TGCGCCAGCAGCCCGTCTCGGGACAGGCGACCTGAAGCTTTCTTT
TRBJ2-3 | TRBV20-1 | . | TRBD2 | CSARGQTSGSTDTQYF | TGCAGTGCTAGGGGCCAAACTAGCGGGAGCACAGATACGCAGTATTTT
TRBJ2-7 | TRBV6-1 | . | TRBD2 | CASSQAGLSYEQYF | TGTGCCAGCAGTCAAGCGGGGCTCAGCTACGAGCAGTACTTC
TRBJ1-5 | TRBV20-1 | . | . | CSPHLLGQPQHF | TGCAGTCCACACCTCCTGGGGCAGCCCCAGCATTTT
TRBJ2-7 | TRBV20-1 | . | TRBD1 | CSARVTGDYEQYF | TGCAGTGCTAGAGTTACAGGGGACTACGAGCAGTACTTC
TRBJ2-5 | TRBV28 | . | TRBD2 | CASSLVMTSGRKETQYF | TGTGCCAGCAGTTTAGTTATGACTAGCGGTAGAAAAGAGACCCAGTACTTC
TRBJ2-7 | TRBV6-1 | . | . | CASTEGNTYEQYF | TGTGCCAGCACTGAGGGGAATACCTACGAGCAGTACTTC
TRBJ2-1 | TRBV6-5 | few | TRBD2 | CASSYSQTGTSGYNEQFF | TGTGCCAGCAGTTATTCGCAGACCGGGACTAGCGGCTACAATGAGCAGTTCTTC
TRBJ1-5 | TRBV20-1 | . | . | CSATGGAGQPQHF | TGCAGTGCTACTGGGGGCGCGGGTCAGCCCCAGCATTTT
TRBJ1-2 | TRBV20-1 | . | TRBD1 | CSARRQGLSYTF | TGCAGTGCTAGAAGACAGGGTCTAAGCTACACCTTC